This T cell receptor (beta chain) appears in the sequencing data of a study of CD8+CD57+ T cells in acquired aplastic anemia. General observations from the study: Comparison of patients with controls identified nearly 30 shared CD8+ CDR3 sequences.

All sequencing subjects had displayed CD8+CD57+ cell expansion on flow cytometry. The patients, all of them, had severe acquired aplastic anemia. Trimming took 4 bases from V and 13 from J, leaving 17 bases between them. The CDR3 has 14 residues. Per germline, CDR1 SGHTA and CDR2 FQGNSA. A note on this clonotype: The antigen is not known.

According to the study, genomic DNA was the template for TCR beta VDJ and CDR3 profiling. TCRdb reprocessed the reads via MiXCR and lists one record per CDR3 protein. The table has 260,000 or so distinct CDR3 sequences, approximately 80% seen once. Sequences were obtained from sorted CD4+, CD8+, or CD8+CD57+ T cells (not recorded which) from PBMCs. The chain carries TRBV7-2 and TRBJ1-6, with D possibly TRBD1 on 6 matching bases. This TCR was sampled from a human donor with aplastic anemia. The CDR3 nucleotides are TGTGCCAGCAGCTCGGAGGGGGGACTTTCTCCCCTCCACTTT. This translates into CASSSEGGLSPLHF.